The clone carrying this T cell receptor (beta chain) showed up just once. Other DNA variants within this sample encode the same CDR3. This record belongs to a study of blood T cell repertoires in COVID-19. Study at large: The United States, Italy and Spain supplied acute and convalescent COVID-19 samples. Nucleic acid was either cDNA or gDNA, and it came from T cells, B-cell-depleted T cells, or PBMCs.

Original processing notes: Reference gene primer amplification in the assay estimated nucleated cell counts. Produced via immunoSEQ multiplex PCR; TCRdb's table is partial and in-frame only. The V and J calls and the clone size are those of that table, but D and trimming were determined from the DNA. The profile shows around 190,000 clones, 65% to 90% of them singletons. Material: peripheral blood. The source of this sequence is a human donor in a cohort sampled during active COVID-19.

The CDR3 bases are TGCGCCAGCAGCTTGGGGGGAGGGTACAATGAGCAGTTCTTC. Translated, it gives CASSLGGGYNEQFF. V gene TRBV5-1 combines with J gene TRBJ2-1, with 7 positions matching TRBD2. The CDR3 is 14 residues long. The junction had 1 base not matched to a gene; V was cut back by 0 bases and J by 4 bases. Germline V gene lookup returns CDR1 SGHRS and CDR2 YFSETQ.